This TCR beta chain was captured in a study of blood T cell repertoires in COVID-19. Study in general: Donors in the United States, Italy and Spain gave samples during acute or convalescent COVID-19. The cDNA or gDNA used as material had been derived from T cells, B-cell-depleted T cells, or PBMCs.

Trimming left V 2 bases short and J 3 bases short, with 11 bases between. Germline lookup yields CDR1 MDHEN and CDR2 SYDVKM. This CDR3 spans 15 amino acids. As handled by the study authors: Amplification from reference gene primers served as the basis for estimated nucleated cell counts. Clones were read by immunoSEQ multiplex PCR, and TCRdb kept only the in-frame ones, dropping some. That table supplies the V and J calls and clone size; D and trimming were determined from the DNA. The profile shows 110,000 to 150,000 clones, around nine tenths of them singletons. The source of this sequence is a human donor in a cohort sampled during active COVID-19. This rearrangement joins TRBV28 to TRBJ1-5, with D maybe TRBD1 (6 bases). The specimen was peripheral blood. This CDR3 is CASSLGGAFNQPQHF. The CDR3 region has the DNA TGTGCCAGCAGTTTAGGGGGGGCCTTCAATCAGCCCCAGCATTTT.